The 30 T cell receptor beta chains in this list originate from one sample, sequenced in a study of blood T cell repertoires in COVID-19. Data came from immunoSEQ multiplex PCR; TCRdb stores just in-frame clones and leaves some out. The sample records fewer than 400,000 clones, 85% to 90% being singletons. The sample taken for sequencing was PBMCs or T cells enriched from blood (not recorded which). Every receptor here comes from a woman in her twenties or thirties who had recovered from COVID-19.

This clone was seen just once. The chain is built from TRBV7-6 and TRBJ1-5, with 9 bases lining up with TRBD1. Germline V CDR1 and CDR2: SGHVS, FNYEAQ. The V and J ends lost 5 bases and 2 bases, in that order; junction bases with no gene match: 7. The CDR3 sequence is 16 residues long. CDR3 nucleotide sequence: TGTGCCAGCAGCCGGGACAGGGCGGGGGGCAATCAGCCCCAGCATTTT. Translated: CASSRDRAGGNQPQHF.

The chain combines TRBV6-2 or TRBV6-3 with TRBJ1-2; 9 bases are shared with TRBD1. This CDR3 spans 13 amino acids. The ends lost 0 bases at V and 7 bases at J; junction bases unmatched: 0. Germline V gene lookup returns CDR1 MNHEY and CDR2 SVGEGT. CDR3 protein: CASSYSQGAGYTF. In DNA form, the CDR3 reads TGTGCCAGCAGTTACTCACAGGGGGCTGGCTACACCTTC.

CDR3 sequence reads: CASSAGQGAMNGYTF. CDR3 DNA sequence: TGCGCCAGCAGTGCGGGACAGGGGGCTATGAACGGCTACACCTTC. This chain links TRBV5-1 with TRBJ1-2; 12 bases map to TRBD1. Looked up from germline, CDR1 is SGHRS and CDR2 is YFSETQ. The CDR3 contains 15 residues. J lost 8 bases, V lost 5 bases, and 10 bases had no gene match. Looking up the rest from reference TRBV5-1 and TRBJ1-2 gives the full variable domain: KAGVTQTPRYLIKTRGQQVTLSCSPISGHRSVSWYQQTPGQGLQFLFEYFSETQRNKGNFPGRFSGRQFSNSRSEMNVSTLELGDSALYLCASSAGQGAMNGYTFGSGTRLTVV.

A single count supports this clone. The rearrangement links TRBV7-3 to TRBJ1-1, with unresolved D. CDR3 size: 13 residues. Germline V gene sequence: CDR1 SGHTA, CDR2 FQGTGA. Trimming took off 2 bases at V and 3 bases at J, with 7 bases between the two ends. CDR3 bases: TGTGCCAGCAGCTTAGGCCTCTACACTGAAGCTTTCTTT. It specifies CASSLGLYTEAFF.

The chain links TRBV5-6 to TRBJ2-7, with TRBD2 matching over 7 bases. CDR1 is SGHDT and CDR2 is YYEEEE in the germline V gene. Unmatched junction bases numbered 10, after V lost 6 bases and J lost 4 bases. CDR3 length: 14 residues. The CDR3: CASILGGARYEQYF. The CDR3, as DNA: TGTGCCAGCATCCTGGGAGGGGCCAGGTACGAGCAGTACTTC. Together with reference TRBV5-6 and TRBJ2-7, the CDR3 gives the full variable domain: DAGVTQSPTHLIKTRGQQVTLRCSPKSGHDTVSWYQQALGQGPQFIFQYYEEEERQRGNFPDRFSGHQFPNYSSELNVNALLLGDSALYLCASILGGARYEQYFGPGTRLTVT.

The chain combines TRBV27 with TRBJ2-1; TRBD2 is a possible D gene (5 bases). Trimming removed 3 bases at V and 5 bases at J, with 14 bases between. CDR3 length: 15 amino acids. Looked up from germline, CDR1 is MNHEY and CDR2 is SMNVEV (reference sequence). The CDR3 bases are TGTGCCAGCAGTTTGTCGCGGGCGCTTAACAATGAGCAGTTCTTC. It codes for CASSLSRALNNEQFF.

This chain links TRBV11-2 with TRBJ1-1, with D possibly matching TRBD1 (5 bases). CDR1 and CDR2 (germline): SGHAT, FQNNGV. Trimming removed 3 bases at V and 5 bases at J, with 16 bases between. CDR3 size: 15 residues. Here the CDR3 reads CASSLGGQGGTEAFF. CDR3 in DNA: TGTGCCAGCAGCTTGGGAGGGCAGGGAGGGACTGAAGCTTTCTTT.

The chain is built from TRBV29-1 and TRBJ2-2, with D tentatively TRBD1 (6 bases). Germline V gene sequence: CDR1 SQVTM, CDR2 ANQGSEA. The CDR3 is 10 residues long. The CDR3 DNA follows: TGCAGGGGAACGAGGGGGAAGCTGTTTTTT. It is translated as CRGTRGKLFF.

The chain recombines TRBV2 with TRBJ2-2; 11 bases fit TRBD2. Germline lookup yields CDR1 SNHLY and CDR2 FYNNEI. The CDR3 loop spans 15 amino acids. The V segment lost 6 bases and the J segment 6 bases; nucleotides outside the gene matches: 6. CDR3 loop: CASREGLAEAGELFF. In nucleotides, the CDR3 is TGTGCCAGCAGAGAGGGACTAGCGGAAGCCGGGGAGCTGTTTTTT.

The CDR3 sequence is CASSPAVLQGRTEAFF. For the CDR3, the DNA is TGTGCCAGCTCACCTGCGGTTCTTCAGGGTCGCACTGAAGCTTTCTTT. This chain connects TRBV18 to TRBJ1-1, with D maybe TRBD1 (5 bases). Germline-derived CDR1 and CDR2 are KGHSH and LQKENI. Trimming pared 3 bases from V and 4 bases from J, leaving 18 bases between. This CDR3 contains 16 residues.

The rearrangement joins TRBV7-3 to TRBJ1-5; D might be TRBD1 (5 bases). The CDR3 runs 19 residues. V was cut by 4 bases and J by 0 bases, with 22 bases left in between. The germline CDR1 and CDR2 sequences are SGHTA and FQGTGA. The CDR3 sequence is CASSYLIMATGYSNQPQHF. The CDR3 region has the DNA TGTGCCAGCAGCTACTTAATAATGGCAACAGGATATAGCAATCAGCCCCAGCATTTT.

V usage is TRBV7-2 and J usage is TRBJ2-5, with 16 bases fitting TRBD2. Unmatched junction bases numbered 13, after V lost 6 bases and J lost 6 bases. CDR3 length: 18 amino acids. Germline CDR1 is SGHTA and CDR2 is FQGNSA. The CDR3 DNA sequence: TGTGCCAGCAGAAAAACAGCCGGGACTAGCGGGGGGGCGAAGACCCAGTACTTC. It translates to CASRKTAGTSGGAKTQYF.

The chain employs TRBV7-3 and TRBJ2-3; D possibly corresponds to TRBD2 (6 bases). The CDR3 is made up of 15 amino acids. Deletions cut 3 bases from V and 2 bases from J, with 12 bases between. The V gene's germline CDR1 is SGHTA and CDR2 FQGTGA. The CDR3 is CASSFAGTSTDTQYF. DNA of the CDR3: TGTGCCAGCAGCTTCGCCGGGACTTCCACAGATACGCAGTATTTT.

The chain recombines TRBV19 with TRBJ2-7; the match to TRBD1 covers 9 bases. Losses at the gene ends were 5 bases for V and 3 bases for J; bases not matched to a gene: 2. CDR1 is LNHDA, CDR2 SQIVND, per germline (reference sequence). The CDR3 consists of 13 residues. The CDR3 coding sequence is TGTGCCAGTAGTTGGGACAGGGACTACGAGCAGTACTTC. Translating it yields CASSWDRDYEQYF.

CDR3 loop: CASSLTRNEQFF. In DNA, the CDR3 is TGTGCCAGTTCCCTGACTAGAAATGAGCAGTTCTTC. The V gene is TRBV19, the J gene TRBJ2-1; D is possibly TRBD2 (6 bases). Trimming pared 8 bases from V and 7 bases from J, leaving 12 bases between. The CDR3 has 12 amino acids. Germline CDR1 and CDR2: LNHDA and SQIVND (reference sequence).

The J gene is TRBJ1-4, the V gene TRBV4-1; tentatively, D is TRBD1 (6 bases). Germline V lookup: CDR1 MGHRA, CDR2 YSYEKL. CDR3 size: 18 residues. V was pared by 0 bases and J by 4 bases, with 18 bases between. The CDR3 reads CASSQESPPTGFNEKLFF. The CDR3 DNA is TGCGCCAGCAGCCAAGAATCCCCTCCGACAGGCTTTAATGAAAAACTGTTTTTT.

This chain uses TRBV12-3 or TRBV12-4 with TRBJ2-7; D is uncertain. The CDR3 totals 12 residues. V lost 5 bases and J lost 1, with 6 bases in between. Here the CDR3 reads CASSTQSYEQYF. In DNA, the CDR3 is TGTGCCAGCAGTACCCAGTCCTACGAGCAGTACTTC.

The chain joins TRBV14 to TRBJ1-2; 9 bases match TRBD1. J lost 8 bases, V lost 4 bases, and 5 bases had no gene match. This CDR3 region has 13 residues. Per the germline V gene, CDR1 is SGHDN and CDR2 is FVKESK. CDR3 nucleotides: TGTGCCAGCAGCCTGGGACAGGGAGGAGGCTACACCTTC. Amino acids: CASSLGQGGGYTF.

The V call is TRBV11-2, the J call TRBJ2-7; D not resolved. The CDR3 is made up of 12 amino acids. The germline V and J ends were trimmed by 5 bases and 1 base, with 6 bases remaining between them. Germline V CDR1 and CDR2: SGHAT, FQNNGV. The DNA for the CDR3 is TGTGCCAGCAGCCTGAGATCCTACGAGCAGTACTTC. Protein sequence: CASSLRSYEQYF.

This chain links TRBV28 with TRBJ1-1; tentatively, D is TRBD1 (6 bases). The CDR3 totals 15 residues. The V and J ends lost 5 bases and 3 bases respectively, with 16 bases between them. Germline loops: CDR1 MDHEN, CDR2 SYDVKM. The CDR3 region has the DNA TGTGCCAGCAGTACCAAAGGGAAGGGGGACACTGAAGCTTTCTTT. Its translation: CASSTKGKGDTEAFF. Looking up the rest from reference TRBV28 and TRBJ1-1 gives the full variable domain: DVKVTQSSRYLVKRTGEKVFLECVQDMDHENMFWYRQDPGLGLRLIYFSYDVKMKEKGDIPEGYSVSREKKERFSLILESASTNQTSMYLCASSTKGKGDTEAFFGQGTRLTVV.

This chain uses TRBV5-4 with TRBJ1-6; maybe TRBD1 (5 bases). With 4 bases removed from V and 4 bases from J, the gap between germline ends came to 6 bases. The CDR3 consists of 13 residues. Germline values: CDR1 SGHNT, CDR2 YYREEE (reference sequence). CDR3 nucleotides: TGTGCCAGCAGCCCAGGGTATAATTCACCCCTCCACTTT. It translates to CASSPGYNSPLHF.

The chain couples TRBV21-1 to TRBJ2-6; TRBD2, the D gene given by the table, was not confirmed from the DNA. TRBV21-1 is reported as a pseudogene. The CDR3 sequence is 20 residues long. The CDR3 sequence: CASGVREVRMGLSGANVLTF. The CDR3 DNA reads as TGTGCCAGCGGGGTCAGGGAGGTAAGAATGGGTTTGTCTGGGGCCAACGTCCTGACTTTC.

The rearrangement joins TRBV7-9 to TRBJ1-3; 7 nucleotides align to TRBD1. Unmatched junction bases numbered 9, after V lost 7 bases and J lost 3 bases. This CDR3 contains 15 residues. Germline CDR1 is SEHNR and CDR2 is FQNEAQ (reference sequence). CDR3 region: CASTLQGIFGNTIYF. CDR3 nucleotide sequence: TGTGCCAGCACCCTACAGGGGATATTTGGAAACACCATATATTTT.

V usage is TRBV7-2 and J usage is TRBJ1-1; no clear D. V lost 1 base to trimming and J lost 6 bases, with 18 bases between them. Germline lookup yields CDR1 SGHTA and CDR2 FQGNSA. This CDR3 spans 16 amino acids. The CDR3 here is CASSLGTGVRPAEAFF. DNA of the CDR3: TGTGCCAGCAGCTTAGGGACGGGAGTCCGCCCCGCTGAAGCTTTCTTT.

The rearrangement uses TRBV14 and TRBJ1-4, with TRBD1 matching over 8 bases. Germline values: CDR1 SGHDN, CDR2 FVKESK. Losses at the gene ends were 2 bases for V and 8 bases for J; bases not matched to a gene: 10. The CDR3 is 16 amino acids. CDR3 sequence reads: CASSQRTGTGGEKLFF. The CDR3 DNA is TGTGCCAGCAGCCAAAGAACCGGGACAGGTGGCGAAAAACTGTTTTTT.

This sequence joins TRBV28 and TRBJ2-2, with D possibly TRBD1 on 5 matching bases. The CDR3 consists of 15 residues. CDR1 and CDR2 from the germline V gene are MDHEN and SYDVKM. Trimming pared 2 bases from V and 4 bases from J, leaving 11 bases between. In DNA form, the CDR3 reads TGTGCCAGCAGTTTAGGCCCAGGGATCACCGGGGAGCTGTTTTTT. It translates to CASSLGPGITGELFF.

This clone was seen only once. CDR3 protein: CASNPVAGVGNEQFF. As DNA, the CDR3 is TGTGCCAGCAATCCGGTAGCGGGGGTCGGTAATGAGCAGTTCTTC. The chain recombines TRBV9 with TRBJ2-1, with TRBD2 matching 9 bases. CDR1 is SGDLS, CDR2 YYNGEE, per germline. The CDR3 runs to 15 residues. The V segment lost 6 bases and the J segment 7 bases; nucleotides outside the gene matches: 11.

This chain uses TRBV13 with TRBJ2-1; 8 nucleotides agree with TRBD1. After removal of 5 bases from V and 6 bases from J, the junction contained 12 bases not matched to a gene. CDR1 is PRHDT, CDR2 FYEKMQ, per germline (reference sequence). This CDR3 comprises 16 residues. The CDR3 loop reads CASSVPSDRVFNEQFF. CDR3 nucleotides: TGTGCCAGCAGCGTTCCGTCGGACAGGGTATTCAATGAGCAGTTCTTC.

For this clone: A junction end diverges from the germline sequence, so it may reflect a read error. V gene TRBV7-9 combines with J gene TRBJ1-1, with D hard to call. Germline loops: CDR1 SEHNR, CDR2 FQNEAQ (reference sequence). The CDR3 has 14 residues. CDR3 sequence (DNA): TGTGCCAGCAGCCTAGCTGGAGCACACACTGAAGCTTTCTTT. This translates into CASSLAGAHTEAFF. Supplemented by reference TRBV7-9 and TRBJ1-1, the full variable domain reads DTGVSQNPRHKITKRGQNVTFRCDPISEHNRLYWYRQTLGQGPEFLTYFQNEAQLEKSRLLSDRFSAERPKGSFSTLEIQRTEQGDSAMYLCASSLAGAHTEAFFGQGTRLTVV.

The CDR3 loop reads CASSVGLTSATDTQYF. CDR3 in DNA: TGTGCCAGCAGCGTAGGCCTCACTAGCGCTACAGATACGCAGTATTTT. V and J are TRBV9 and TRBJ2-3, with 7 bases fitting TRBD2. V shed 0 bases, J shed 3 bases, and the junction held 7 bases outside the gene matches. Germline lookup yields CDR1 SGDLS and CDR2 YYNGEE. This CDR3 is 16 amino acids long.